This entry concerns a single T cell receptor (beta chain). J lost 4 bases, V lost 0 bases, and 3 bases had no gene match. Looked up from germline, CDR1 is SGDLS and CDR2 is YYNGEE. The CDR3 has 17 amino acids. The sample belongs to a study of response to subunit inactivated influenza vaccine. TCRdb redid the calling of the RT-PCR reads with MiXCR, one entry per CDR3 protein. The sample contains about 540,000 distinct CDR3 sequences, roughly 23% of which appear only once. A further study also used this sample, focusing on T cells expressing NK-cell markers. As that report states: Researchers built TCR beta cDNA using 5'RACE template switching with UMIs. Sequencing of TCR beta repertoires drew on sorted CD3+CD56+NKG2C+, CD3+CD56+NKG2C- and CD3+CD56-NKG2C+ T cells. Sorting was limited to alpha-beta TCR-expressing T cells with an anti-gamma-delta TCR antibody in several experiments.

The sequence was obtained from a man aged 45 to 65 who received an inactivated influenza vaccine. The sample here was CD4+ T cells sorted from PBMCs, taken 12 days after vaccination. This chain uses TRBV9 with TRBJ2-2; 13 positions agree with TRBD2. CDR3 loop: CASSVEGTSGATGELFF. The CDR3 coding sequence is TGTGCCAGCAGCGTAGAGGGGACTAGCGGGGCCACCGGGGAGCTGTTTTTT.